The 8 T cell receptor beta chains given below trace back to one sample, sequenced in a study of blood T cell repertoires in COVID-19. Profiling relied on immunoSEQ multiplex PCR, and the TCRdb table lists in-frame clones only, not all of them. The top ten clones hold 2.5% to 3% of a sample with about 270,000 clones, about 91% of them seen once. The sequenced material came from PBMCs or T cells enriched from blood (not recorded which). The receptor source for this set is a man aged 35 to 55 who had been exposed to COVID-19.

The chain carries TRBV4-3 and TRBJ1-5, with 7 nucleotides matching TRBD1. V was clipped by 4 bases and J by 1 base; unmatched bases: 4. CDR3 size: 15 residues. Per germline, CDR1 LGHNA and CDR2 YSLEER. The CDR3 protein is CASSRTQGSNQPQHF. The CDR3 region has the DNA TGCGCCAGCAGCCGTACACAGGGGAGCAATCAGCCCCAGCATTTT.

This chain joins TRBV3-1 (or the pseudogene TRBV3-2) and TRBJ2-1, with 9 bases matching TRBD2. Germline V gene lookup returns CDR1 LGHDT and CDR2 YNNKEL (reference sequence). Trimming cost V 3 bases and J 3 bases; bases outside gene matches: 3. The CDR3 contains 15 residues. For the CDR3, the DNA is TGTGCCAGCAGCCACATGACTAGCGGCTACAATGAGCAGTTCTTC. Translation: CASSHMTSGYNEQFF.

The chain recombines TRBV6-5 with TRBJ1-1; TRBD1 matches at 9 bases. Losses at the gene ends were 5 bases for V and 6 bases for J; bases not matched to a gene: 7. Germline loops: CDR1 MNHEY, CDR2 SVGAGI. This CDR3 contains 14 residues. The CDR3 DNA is TGTGCCAGCAGTCTCGACAGGGGGGTTCCTGAAGCTTTCTTT. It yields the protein CASSLDRGVPEAFF.

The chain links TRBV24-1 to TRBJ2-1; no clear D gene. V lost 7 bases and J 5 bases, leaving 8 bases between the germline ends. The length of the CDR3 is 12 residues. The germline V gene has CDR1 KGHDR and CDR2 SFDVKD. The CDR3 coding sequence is TGTGCCACCAGACGACGGGACAATGAGCAGTTCTTC. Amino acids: CATRRRDNEQFF.

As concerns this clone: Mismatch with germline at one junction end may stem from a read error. The CDR3 DNA follows: TGTGCCAGCAGCCATCGAGGGACTAGCAAAGATACGCAGTATTTT. Translated: CASSHRGTSKDTQYF. The rearrangement links TRBV3-1 (or the pseudogene TRBV3-2) to TRBJ2-3; TRBD2 matches at 9 bases. The CDR3 contains 15 residues. Germline V gene sequence: CDR1 LGHDT, CDR2 YNNKEL (reference sequence).

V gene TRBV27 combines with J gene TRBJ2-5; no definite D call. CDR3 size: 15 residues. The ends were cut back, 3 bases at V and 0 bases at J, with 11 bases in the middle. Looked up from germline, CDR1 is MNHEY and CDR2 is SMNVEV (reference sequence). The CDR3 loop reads CASSLFFMYQETQYF. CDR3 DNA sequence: TGTGCCAGCAGTTTGTTTTTCATGTACCAAGAGACCCAGTACTTC.

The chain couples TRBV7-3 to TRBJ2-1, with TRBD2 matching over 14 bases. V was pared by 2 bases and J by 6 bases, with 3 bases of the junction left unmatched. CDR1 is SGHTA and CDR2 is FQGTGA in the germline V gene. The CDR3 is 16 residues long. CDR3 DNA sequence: TGTGCCAGCAGCTTAGGGACTAGCGGGAGACGCAATGAGCAGTTCTTC. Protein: CASSLGTSGRRNEQFF.

The CDR3 DNA follows: TGTGCCAGTAGTAGCGGGAGGACCTCCTACGAGCAGTACTTC. Translating it yields CASSSGRTSYEQYF. V gene TRBV19 combines with J gene TRBJ2-7; TRBD2 aligns across 8 bases. Germline V CDR1 and CDR2: LNHDA, SQIVND (reference sequence). This CDR3 spans 14 amino acids. J was trimmed by 0 bases and V by 4 bases; bases with no gene match: 2. Variable domain in full (rest from reference TRBV19 and TRBJ2-7): DGGITQSPKYLFRKEGQNVTLSCEQNLNHDAMYWYRQDPGQGLRLIYYSQIVNDFQKGDIAEGYSVSREKKESFPLTVTSAQKNPTAFYLCASSSGRTSYEQYFGPGTRLTVT.